This is a list of T cell receptor beta chains from one sample in a study of T cell changes during pregnancy in multiple sclerosis. Profiling relied on immunoSEQ multiplex PCR, and the TCRdb table lists in-frame clones only, not all of them. The data hold tens of thousands of clones, with roughly 88% observed a single time. The sequenced sample was CD4+ T cells from peripheral blood mononuclear cells, obtained in the first trimester of pregnancy. The receptors originated from a female donor in good health, enrolled as a control in a pregnancy study. Both conserved end residues are part of each CDR3. D genes are given only for firm matches. Not all rows give a size; the values are once, few, many and, for expanded clones, a class.

TRBJ1-2,TRBV25-1,12,-,-,CASSEWSYGYTF,TGTGCCAGCAGTGAATGGAGCTATGGCTACACCTTC
TRBJ1-6,TRBV2,13,-,-,CASGEGGNSPLHF,TGTGCCAGCGGGGAGGGGGGTAATTCACCCCTCCACTTT
TRBJ1-1,TRBV19,13,TRBD1,-,CASSSRQGAEAFF,TGTGCCAGTAGTTCCCGACAGGGCGCTGAAGCTTTCTTT
TRBJ1-1,TRBV7-3,14,TRBD1,few,CASSLSGTGVEAFF,TGTGCCAGCAGCTTATCCGGGACAGGGGTTGAAGCTTTCTTT
TRBJ2-1,TRBV7-9,12,-,once,CASSPVRAREFF,TGTGCCAGCAGCCCTGTGAGAGCCAGGGAGTTCTTC
TRBJ1-1,TRBV6-1,13,-,-,CASRGGLDTEAFF,TGTGCCAGCAGGGGGGGATTGGACACTGAAGCTTTCTTT
TRBJ1-2,TRBV10-1,14,-,-,CASSEGAGNYGYTF,TGCGCCAGCAGTGAAGGGGCCGGGAACTATGGCTACACCTTC
TRBJ2-3,TRBV4-3,16,TRBD2,-,CASSQVGGGGADTQYF,TGCGCCAGCAGCCAAGTTGGCGGCGGGGGGGCAGATACGCAGTATTTT
TRBJ1-3,TRBV2,15,-,-,CASSVDRHSGNTIYF,TGTGCCAGCAGTGTCGACAGACACTCTGGAAACACCATATATTTT
TRBJ2-7,TRBV5-1,14,-,-,CASSLARFSYEQYF,TGCGCCAGCAGCTTGGCCAGGTTCTCCTACGAGCAGTACTTC
TRBJ2-7,TRBV12-5,13,-,-,CASGFGDNYEQYF,TGTGCTAGTGGTTTTGGTGACAACTACGAGCAGTACTTC
TRBJ1-3,TRBV4-1,15,-,-,CASSQGQLSGNTIYF,TGCGCCAGCAGCCAAGGACAGCTCTCTGGAAACACCATATATTTT
TRBJ2-2,TRBV14,15,-,-,CASSQRHPNTGELFF,TGTGCCAGCAGCCAACGACACCCGAACACCGGGGAGCTGTTTTTT
TRBJ2-1,TRBV5-4,15,TRBD2,-,CASSSMTSQHNEQFF,TGTGCCAGCAGCTCAATGACTAGCCAGCACAATGAGCAGTTCTTC
TRBJ1-1,TRBV6-5,14,-,-,CASSFRGEGTEAFF,TGTGCCAGCAGTTTCAGGGGAGAAGGCACTGAAGCTTTCTTT
TRBJ2-2,TRBV27,15,TRBD1,-,CASSRQGTNTGELFF,TGTGCCAGCAGTAGACAGGGAACGAACACCGGGGAGCTGTTTTTT
TRBJ2-7,TRBV18,12,-,-,CASSPVHYEQYF,TGTGCCAGCTCACCAGTCCACTACGAGCAGTACTTC
TRBJ2-7,TRBV7-2,17,-,-,CASSLALVSGELYEQYF,TGTGCCAGCAGCTTAGCGCTGGTCTCCGGAGAGCTCTACGAGCAGTACTTC
TRBJ1-6,TRBV2,17,-,-,CAIPRSPRASYNSPLHF,TGTGCCATCCCCCGTAGCCCCAGGGCCTCCTATAATTCACCCCTCCACTTT
TRBJ1-1,TRBV19,14,-,-,CASSIVRGNTEAFF,TGTGCCAGTAGTATAGTGCGGGGTAACACTGAAGCTTTCTTT
TRBJ2-2,TRBV4-1,15,-,-,CASSQTLQGAVELFF,TGCGCCAGCAGCCAGACCTTACAGGGAGCCGTCGAGCTGTTTTTT
TRBJ1-2,TRBV30,13,TRBD1,few,CAWSVQGGYGYTF,TGTGCCTGGAGTGTTCAGGGGGGCTATGGCTACACCTTC
TRBJ2-2,TRBV15,15,-,-,CATEEFLSDTGELFF,TGTGCCACCGAGGAGTTCTTGTCGGACACCGGGGAGCTGTTTTTT
TRBJ2-7,TRBV29-1,12,-,-,CSAAATGYEQYF,TGCAGCGCCGCCGCGACTGGCTACGAGCAGTACTTC
TRBJ1-2,TRBV6-5,15,-,-,CASSYSEGLVNGYTF,TGTGCCAGCAGTTACTCGGAGGGGCTAGTTAATGGCTACACCTTC
TRBJ1-6,TRBV6-1,15,TRBD1,-,CASSERETGVSPLHF,TGTGCCAGCAGTGAAAGGGAGACAGGGGTTTCACCCCTCCACTTT
TRBJ1-2,TRBV14,12,-,-,CASRRGSYGYTF,TGTGCCAGCAGGCGGGGATCCTATGGCTACACCTTC
TRBJ2-1,TRBV18,15,TRBD1,-,CASSPSGTVINEQFF,TGTGCCAGCTCACCCTCAGGGACAGTAATAAATGAGCAGTTCTTC
TRBJ2-3,TRBV11-3,16,TRBD2,-,CASSSRGGGSTDTQYF,TGTGCCAGCAGCTCCCGGGGCGGGGGGTCCACAGATACGCAGTATTTT
TRBJ1-2,TRBV18,13,-,few,CASSPPGEGGYTF,TGTGCCAGCTCACCACCGGGAGAGGGTGGCTACACCTTC
TRBJ1-1,TRBV14,13,TRBD1,once,CASSERTGGEAFF,TGTGCCAGCAGCGAGAGGACAGGGGGGGAAGCTTTCTTT
TRBJ2-3,TRBV4-3,14,-,-,CASSLGLRLDTQYF,TGCGCCAGCAGCCTAGGACTACGACTAGATACGCAGTATTTT
TRBJ2-3,TRBV5-1,15,-,-,CASSHGSGNADTQYF,TGCGCCAGCAGCCATGGATCGGGGAACGCAGATACGCAGTATTTT
TRBJ1-2,TRBV7-6,16,TRBD1,-,CASSPVPQQGARGYTF,TGTGCCAGCAGCCCGGTTCCCCAACAGGGGGCGCGGGGCTACACCTTC
TRBJ1-1,TRBV1,16,-,-,CTSSQMGGERFAEAFF,TGCACCAGCAGCCAAATGGGAGGGGAGAGGTTCGCTGAAGCTTTCTTT
TRBJ2-5,TRBV4-2,15,TRBD2,once,CASSPQRGGRETQYF,TGTGCCAGCAGCCCGCAGCGGGGGGGCAGGGAGACCCAGTACTTC
TRBJ1-4,TRBV2,15,TRBD1,few,CASRVDRATNEKLFF,TGTGCCAGCAGGGTCGACAGGGCCACTAATGAAAAACTGTTTTTT
TRBJ2-5,TRBV18,14,TRBD1,-,CASSPRDSQETQYF,TGTGCCAGCTCACCCCGGGACAGCCAAGAGACCCAGTACTTC
TRBJ1-3,TRBV30,15,TRBD1,-,CAWSLGQVSGNTIYF,TGTGCCTGGAGTCTAGGACAGGTCTCTGGAAACACCATATATTTT
TRBJ1-1,TRBV7-9,14,-,-,CASSFSGAGTEAFF,TGTGCCAGCAGCTTCTCAGGAGCGGGGACTGAAGCTTTCTTT
TRBJ2-1,TRBV2,14,-,-,CASSEFGGGGEQFF,TGTGCCAGCAGTGAATTTGGAGGTGGCGGTGAGCAGTTCTTC
TRBJ1-4,TRBV15,15,-,-,CATSRDGGPGEKLFF,TGTGCCACCAGCAGAGACGGGGGGCCGGGTGAAAAACTGTTTTTT
TRBJ2-3,TRBV30,14,TRBD2,-,CAWSVGGGGDTQYF,TGTGCCTGGAGTGTAGGCGGGGGGGGAGATACGCAGTATTTT
TRBJ1-2,TRBV6-4,13,-,-,CASSPGGNYGYTF,TGTGCCAGCAGTCCCGGGGGGAACTATGGCTACACCTTC
TRBJ1-3,TRBV4-3,16,-,-,CASSRVMTDSGNTIYF,TGCGCCAGCAGCCGAGTAATGACAGACTCTGGAAACACCATATATTTT
TRBJ2-3,TRBV9,15,-,-,CASSVRQSHTDTQYF,TGTGCCAGCAGCGTTCGACAGAGTCACACAGATACGCAGTATTTT
TRBJ1-1,TRBV6-5,16,TRBD1,-,CASSYQPGQVNTEAFF,TGTGCCAGCAGTTATCAACCGGGACAGGTAAACACTGAAGCTTTCTTT
TRBJ2-7,TRBV5-1,16,TRBD1,-,CASSLGGTGFKYEQYF,TGCGCCAGCAGCTTGGGCGGGACAGGATTTAAGTACGAGCAGTACTTC
TRBJ2-3,TRBV18,15,-,-,CASSPIHRSTDTQYF,TGTGCCAGCTCACCAATACACCGAAGCACAGATACGCAGTATTTT
TRBJ2-3,TRBV21-1,17,-,-,CASSKGVTSGGTDTQYF,TGTGCCAGCAGCAAAGGTGTCACTAGCGGGGGCACAGATACGCAGTATTTT
TRBJ1-4,TRBV6-1,15,TRBD1,-,CASSVYRGSNEKLFF,TGTGCCAGCAGTGTTTACAGGGGAAGTAATGAAAAACTGTTTTTT